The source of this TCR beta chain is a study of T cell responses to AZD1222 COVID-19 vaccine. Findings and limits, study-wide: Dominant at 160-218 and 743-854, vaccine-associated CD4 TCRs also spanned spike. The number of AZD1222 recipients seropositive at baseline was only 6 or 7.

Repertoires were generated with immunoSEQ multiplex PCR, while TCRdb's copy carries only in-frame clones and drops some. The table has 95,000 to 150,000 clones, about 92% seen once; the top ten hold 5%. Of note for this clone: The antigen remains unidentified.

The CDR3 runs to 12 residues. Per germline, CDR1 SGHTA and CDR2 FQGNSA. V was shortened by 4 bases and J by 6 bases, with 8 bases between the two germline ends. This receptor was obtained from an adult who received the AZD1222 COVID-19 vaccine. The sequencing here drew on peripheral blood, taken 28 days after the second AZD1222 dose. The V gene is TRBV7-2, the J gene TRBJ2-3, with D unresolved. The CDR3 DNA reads TGTGCCAGCAGCTCGTACCCCGATACGCAGTATTTT. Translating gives CASSSYPDTQYF.